The 8 T cell receptor beta chains below all came from one sample that was sequenced in a study of OX40 agonist ivuxolimab in advanced cancers. This table comes from immunoSEQ multiplex PCR, and its TCRdb copy is limited to in-frame clones, with some not included. This table holds tens of thousands of clones, 80% to 90% found once. Specimen: CD4+ or CD8+ T cells sorted from blood, collected in a trial of the OX40 agonist ivuxolimab. Receptor source: an adult with an advanced solid tumor such as melanoma, head and neck, liver or kidney cancer.

The chain recombines TRBV18 with TRBJ2-7; the D is unclear. There are 13 residues in the CDR3. The germline V gene has CDR1 KGHSH and CDR2 LQKENI. Trimming left V 2 bases short and J 3 bases short, with 8 bases between. CDR3 in amino acids: CASSPSEGYEQYF. CDR3 DNA sequence: TGTGCCAGCTCACCATCGGAAGGCTACGAGCAGTACTTC.

The V call is TRBV27, the J call TRBJ2-3; 10 bases map to TRBD1. Germline assignment: CDR1 MNHEY and CDR2 SMNVEV (reference sequence). The CDR3 length is 17 residues. V shed 6 bases, J shed 4 bases, and the junction held 13 bases outside the gene matches. In DNA, the CDR3 is TGTGCCAGCAGCCGGCTCTTCGGGACAGGGGAAGCAGATACGCAGTATTTT. It encodes CASSRLFGTGEADTQYF.

The chain carries TRBV18 and TRBJ1-4, with no clear D. V shed 8 bases and J shed 0 bases, with 10 bases lying between them. Germline V gene lookup returns CDR1 KGHSH and CDR2 LQKENI. This CDR3 comprises 14 residues. The CDR3 sequence is CASRSTATNEKLFF. The CDR3 DNA reads TGTGCCAGCAGATCAACCGCAACTAATGAAAAACTGTTTTTT.

The chain carries TRBV5-8 and TRBJ2-1, with 12 bases aligning to TRBD2. The CDR3 sequence is 15 residues long. Germline lookup yields CDR1 SGHTS and CDR2 YDEGEE. V lost 3 bases and J lost 9; bases outside the gene matches: 7. The CDR3 here is CASSSGTSGWSEQFF. In DNA form, the CDR3 reads TGTGCCAGCAGCTCCGGGACTAGCGGGTGGTCTGAGCAGTTCTTC.

CDR3 in DNA: TGTGCCAGCAGCCCGGGGGGGACTAGCGGGACCTACGAGCAGTACTTC. It translates to CASSPGGTSGTYEQYF. The V and J genes are TRBV11-1 and TRBJ2-7; 13 bases align to TRBD2. The V gene end was trimmed by 5 bases and the J gene end by 2 bases; junction bases not matched to a gene: 6. The CDR3 is 16 amino acids. The germline CDR1 and CDR2 sequences are SGHAT and FQDESV (reference sequence). The full variable domain, its missing parts supplied by reference TRBV11-1 and TRBJ2-7, is EAEVAQSPRYKITEKSQAVAFWCDPISGHATLYWYRQILGQGPELLVQFQDESVVDDSQLPKDRFSAERLKGVDSTLKIQPAELGDSAMYLCASSPGGTSGTYEQYFGPGTRLTVT.

CDR3 loop: CAWSREVEQYF. DNA of the CDR3: TGTGCCTGGAGCCGTGAAGTAGAACAGTACTTC. J is TRBJ2-7 and V is TRBV30; D is uncertain. Trimming shortened V by 3 bases and J by 10 bases, and 13 bases separated the two germline ends. CDR1 is GTSNPN and CDR2 is SVGIG in the germline V gene (reference sequence). The CDR3 totals 11 residues.

This clone was detected once. The chain links TRBV13 to TRBJ2-7; 10 bases are shared with TRBD2. With V trimmed by 5 bases and J by 5 bases, 15 bases remained unmatched. Per the germline V gene, CDR1 is PRHDT and CDR2 is FYEKMQ (reference sequence). The CDR3 is 17 residues long. The CDR3 spells CASSLSMTSGSLHEQYF. The CDR3 DNA is TGTGCCAGCAGCCTATCTATGACTAGCGGGTCTCTCCACGAGCAGTACTTC.

The V call is TRBV2, the J call TRBJ2-1; TRBD2 aligns across 9 bases. The J segment lost 9 bases and the V segment lost 2 bases, leaving 14 bases of the junction unmatched. There are 17 residues in the CDR3. The germline V gene encodes CDR1 SNHLY and CDR2 FYNNEI. CDR3 in amino acids: CASSERYFGGRGSEQFF. In DNA, the CDR3 is TGTGCCAGCAGTGAAAGGTACTTCGGCGGGAGGGGTAGTGAGCAGTTCTTC.